The 23 T cell receptor beta chains below all came from one sample that was sequenced in a study of blood T cell repertoires in COVID-19. The method was immunoSEQ multiplex PCR; TCRdb's version includes in-frame clones alone and lacks a portion of them. Here the sample spans about half a million clones, 80% to 90% being singletons. Sequencing input: peripheral blood. The receptors derive from a human donor in a cohort sampled during active COVID-19.

This chain uses TRBV7-3 with TRBJ1-2, with D tentatively TRBD1 (6 bases). The CDR3 runs 12 residues. Germline lookup yields CDR1 SGHTA and CDR2 FQGTGA. V was cut by 2 bases and J by 14 bases, with 15 bases left in between. CDR3 region: CASSLPPGVWTF. Written as DNA, the CDR3 is TGTGCCAGCAGCTTACCTCCAGGGGTGTGGACCTTC.

This chain joins TRBV18 and TRBJ1-2, with D perhaps TRBD1 (5 bases). Germline V gene data show CDR1 as KGHSH and CDR2 as LQKENI. V shed 3 bases and J shed 8 bases, with 10 bases lying between them. This CDR3 has 12 amino acids. In DNA form, the CDR3 reads TGTGCCAGCTCACCGGCGACAGAAGGCTACACCTTC. Translation: CASSPATEGYTF.

The chain is built from TRBV10-3 and TRBJ1-4; the match to TRBD1 covers 8 bases. Trimming removed 4 bases from V and 8 bases from J; junction bases left unmatched: 6. Germline lookup yields CDR1 ENHRY and CDR2 SYGVKD. This CDR3 spans 14 amino acids. In DNA form, the CDR3 reads TGTGCCATCAGTGCTCAGGGGGCGGGCGAAAAACTGTTTTTT. It codes for CAISAQGAGEKLFF.

The J gene is TRBJ2-5, the V gene TRBV5-6, with D perhaps TRBD2 (6 bases). Trimming pared 2 bases from V and 5 bases from J, leaving 16 bases between. The CDR3 loop spans 15 amino acids. Germline CDR1 reads SGHDT; CDR2 reads YYEEEE. CDR3 DNA: TGTGCCAGCAGCTTTGTAACTCGGGGGAGGGAGACCCAGTACTTC. It codes for CASSFVTRGRETQYF.

V gene TRBV5-1 combines with J gene TRBJ2-2; 9 nucleotides match TRBD1. V shed 4 bases, J shed 6 bases, and the junction held 7 bases outside the gene matches. The CDR3 is 15 residues long. CDR1 is SGHRS, CDR2 YFSETQ, per germline. DNA for the CDR3: TGCGCCAGCAGCCCCGACAGGGGGGCGGCCGGGGAGCTGTTTTTT. This codes for CASSPDRGAAGELFF.

CDR3 DNA sequence: TGTGCCAGCAGCGCCGGGGGACTGGGGGGCTACACCTTC. Residues: CASSAGGLGGYTF. This chain connects TRBV28 to TRBJ1-2, with D possibly matching TRBD1 (5 bases). Deletions cut 6 bases from V and 8 bases from J, with 16 bases between. Per the germline V gene, CDR1 is MDHEN and CDR2 is SYDVKM. The CDR3 covers 13 residues.

V gene TRBV4-3 combines with J gene TRBJ2-7; 11 nucleotides align to TRBD2. The CDR3 covers 16 residues. Germline V gene data show CDR1 as LGHNA and CDR2 as YSLEER. Trimming at V came to 3 bases and at J to 3 bases, leaving 7 bases not matched to a gene. The chain's CDR3 is CASSQGLAATGYEQYF. The DNA of the CDR3 is TGCGCCAGCAGCCAGGGACTAGCGGCCACGGGCTACGAGCAGTACTTC.

This chain connects TRBV15 to TRBJ2-5; maybe TRBD2 (6 bases). From germline, CDR1 is LNHNV and CDR2 YYDKDF (reference sequence). The CDR3 is 17 amino acids. Trimming took off 3 bases at V and 5 bases at J, with 22 bases between the two ends. The DNA for the CDR3 is TGTGCCACCAGCAGGGGATTTGGCTTAGGGGCGGGGGAGACCCAGTACTTC. It codes for CATSRGFGLGAGETQYF.

This clone was observed a few times. The CDR3: CASSLDLMNTGELFF. The CDR3 coding sequence is TGTGCCAGCAGCTTGGATCTAATGAACACCGGGGAGCTGTTTTTT. V gene TRBV5-6 combines with J gene TRBJ2-2, with D unresolved. The V gene's germline CDR1 is SGHDT and CDR2 YYEEEE. The CDR3 sequence is 15 residues long. The V end lost 0 bases, the J end lost 1 base, and 7 bases lay between the germline ends.

J is TRBJ1-3 and V is TRBV3-1 (or the pseudogene TRBV3-2), with D perhaps TRBD1 (5 bases). Germline values: CDR1 LGHDT, CDR2 YNNKEL (reference sequence). V shed 0 bases and J shed 0 bases, with 9 bases lying between them. This CDR3 region has 16 residues. In DNA form, the CDR3 reads TGTGCCAGCAGCCAAGATCTAGGGGACTCTGGAAACACCATATATTTT. Translation: CASSQDLGDSGNTIYF.

The rearrangement links TRBV19 to TRBJ1-5; 7 nucleotides align to TRBD1. Trimming cost V 1 base and J 2 bases; bases outside gene matches: 2. Germline CDR1 and CDR2: LNHDA and SQIVND (reference sequence). The CDR3 sequence is 15 residues long. The CDR3, as DNA: TGTGCCAGTAGTATAGCAACAGGGGGCAATCAGCCCCAGCATTTT. The encoded protein is CASSIATGGNQPQHF.

The chain uses TRBV6-1 and TRBJ1-1; possible D gene TRBD1, 6 bases. Between the trimmed V and J ends, which lost 2 bases and 6 bases, there was a span of 28 bases. Germline V CDR1 and CDR2: MNHNS, SASEGT. This CDR3 contains 19 residues. The CDR3 sequence is CASSEYFLRTQGPVAEAFF. The CDR3 DNA reads as TGTGCCAGCAGTGAATACTTTCTTCGGACTCAGGGGCCGGTGGCTGAAGCTTTCTTT.

This clone turned up a few times. The V gene is TRBV7-9, the J gene TRBJ1-6; 9 positions match TRBD1. Unmatched junction bases numbered 5, after V lost 5 bases and J lost 6 bases. The CDR3 has 15 residues. Germline CDR1 reads SEHNR; CDR2 reads FQNEAQ (reference sequence). The CDR3 loop reads CASSPGTGLNSPLHF. CDR3 coding DNA: TGTGCCAGCAGCCCCGGGACAGGGCTTAATTCACCCCTCCACTTT.

This chain links TRBV19 with TRBJ1-6, with D possibly TRBD1 on 6 matching bases. The CDR3 is made up of 12 amino acids. The germline V and J ends were trimmed by 8 bases and 7 bases, with 9 bases remaining between them. CDR1 is LNHDA and CDR2 is SQIVND in the germline V gene (reference sequence). In nucleotides, the CDR3 is TGTGCCAGTGCAGGGGAGAATTCACCCCTCCACTTT. This encodes CASAGENSPLHF.

The sample holds many counts of this clone. The chain couples TRBV4-1 to TRBJ1-2; D is perhaps TRBD1 (6 bases). Trimming stripped 5 bases from V and 0 bases from J, with 13 bases between. Germline CDR1 is MGHRA and CDR2 is YSYEKL. The CDR3 runs 15 residues. CDR3 DNA sequence: TGCGCCAGCAGCACCTGGACAGACACTAACTATGGCTACACCTTC. It specifies CASSTWTDTNYGYTF.

The CDR3 here is CASSYFQREQYF. CDR3 nucleotides: TGTGCCAGCAGTTACTTTCAGAGGGAGCAGTACTTC. The chain combines TRBV6-2 or TRBV6-3 with TRBJ2-7; unclear D gene. The CDR3 contains 12 residues. V was clipped by 1 base and J by 7 bases, with 8 bases between them. In germline, CDR1 is MNHEY, CDR2 SVGEGT.

The chain's CDR3 is CASRFRGLKPYEQYF. The CDR3 nucleotides read TGTGCAAGTCGCTTCAGGGGACTAAAGCCCTACGAGCAGTACTTC. The rearrangement links TRBV12-2 to TRBJ2-7; TRBD2, the table's D call, was not compared with the DNA. TRBV12-2 represents a pseudogene. The CDR3 spans 15 residues.

V gene TRBV7-2 combines with J gene TRBJ2-3, with 13 bases aligning to TRBD2. This CDR3 is 19 amino acids long. Trimming at V came to 2 bases and at J to 6 bases, leaving 14 bases not matched to a gene. Germline V gene lookup returns CDR1 SGHTA and CDR2 FQGNSA. CDR3 sequence: CASSLWSQTGTSGVDTQYF. CDR3 DNA sequence: TGTGCCAGCAGCTTATGGTCACAGACCGGGACTAGCGGGGTGGATACGCAGTATTTT.

V and J are TRBV24-1 and TRBJ1-1; possible D gene TRBD1, 5 bases. This CDR3 has 13 residues. Germline CDR1 KGHDR, CDR2 SFDVKD. V lost 7 bases, J lost 1 base, and 9 bases lay in between. CDR3 DNA: TGTGCCACCAGATTTGGACAGAACACTGAAGCTTTCTTT. Its protein product is CATRFGQNTEAFF.

J is TRBJ1-6 and V is TRBV6-2 or TRBV6-3; 10 bases fit TRBD1. Germline CDR1 is MNHEY and CDR2 is SVGEGT. The CDR3 is 16 residues long. With V trimmed by 6 bases and J by 8 bases, 10 bases remained unmatched. CDR3 sequence: CASRPSTGGLYSPLHF. The CDR3 bases are TGTGCCAGCAGGCCTTCGACAGGGGGCCTGTATTCACCCCTCCACTTT.

The V call is TRBV5-5, the J call TRBJ1-1; D gene uncertain. Germline-derived CDR1 and CDR2 are SGHKS and YYEKEE (reference sequence). The CDR3 spans 12 residues. V was cut by 6 bases and J by 4 bases, with 10 bases left in between. The CDR3 reads CASNRGGTEAFF. The CDR3 DNA follows: TGTGCCAGCAATCGGGGTGGCACTGAAGCTTTCTTT.

The chain uses TRBV20-1 and TRBJ1-1; a weak D match, TRBD1 (5 bases). There are 15 residues in the CDR3. In germline, CDR1 is DFQATT, CDR2 SNEGSKA (reference sequence). V was clipped by 3 bases and J by 0 bases, with 14 bases between them. The CDR3 nucleotides read TGCAGTGCTAGTCAGGGAAAAGGAGTGAACACTGAAGCTTTCTTT. This gives the protein CSASQGKGVNTEAFF.

The V gene is TRBV28, the J gene TRBJ1-2; no reliable D call. The germline V and J ends were trimmed by 2 bases and 7 bases, with 14 bases remaining between them. The CDR3 is made up of 14 amino acids. CDR1 and CDR2 (germline): MDHEN, SYDVKM. CDR3 loop: CASSLAPGISGYTF. CDR3 in DNA: TGTGCCAGCAGTTTAGCCCCGGGGATTTCTGGCTACACCTTC.